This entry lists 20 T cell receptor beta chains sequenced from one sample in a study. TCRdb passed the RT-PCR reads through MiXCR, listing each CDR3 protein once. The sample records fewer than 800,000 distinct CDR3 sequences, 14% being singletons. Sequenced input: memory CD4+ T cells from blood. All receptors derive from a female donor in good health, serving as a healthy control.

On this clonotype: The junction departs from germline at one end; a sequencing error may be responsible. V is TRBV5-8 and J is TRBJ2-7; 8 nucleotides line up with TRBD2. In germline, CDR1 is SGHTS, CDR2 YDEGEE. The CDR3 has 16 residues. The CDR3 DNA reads TGTGCCAACAGCCAAGTGTCTAGCGGGCGGGCCTACGAGCAGTACTTC. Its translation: CANSQVSSGRAYEQYF.

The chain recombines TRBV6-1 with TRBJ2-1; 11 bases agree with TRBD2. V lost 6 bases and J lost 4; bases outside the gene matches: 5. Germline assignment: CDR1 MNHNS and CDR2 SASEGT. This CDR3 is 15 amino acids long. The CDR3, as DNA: TGTGCCAGCAGGACACTAGCGGGAGAATACAATGAGCAGTTCTTC. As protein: CASRTLAGEYNEQFF.

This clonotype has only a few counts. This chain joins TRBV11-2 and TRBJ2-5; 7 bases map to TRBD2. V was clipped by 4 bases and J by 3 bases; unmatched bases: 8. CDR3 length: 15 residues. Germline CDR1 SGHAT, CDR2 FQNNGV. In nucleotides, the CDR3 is TGTGCCAGCAGCTACCAAACCGGGACTAAAGAGACCCAGTACTTC. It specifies CASSYQTGTKETQYF.

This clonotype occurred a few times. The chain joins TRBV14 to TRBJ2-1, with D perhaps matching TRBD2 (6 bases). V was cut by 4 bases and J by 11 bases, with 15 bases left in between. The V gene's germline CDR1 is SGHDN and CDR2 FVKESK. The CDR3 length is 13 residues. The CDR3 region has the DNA TGTGCCAGCAGCCCCCGACTAGAAGGGAAGCAGTTCTTC. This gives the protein CASSPRLEGKQFF.

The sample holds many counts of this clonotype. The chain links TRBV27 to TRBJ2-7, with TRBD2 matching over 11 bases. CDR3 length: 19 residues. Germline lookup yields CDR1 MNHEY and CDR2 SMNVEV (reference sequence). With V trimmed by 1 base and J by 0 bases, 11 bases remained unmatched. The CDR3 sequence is CASSLYASGRNIHSYEQYF. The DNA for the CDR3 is TGTGCCAGCAGTTTATATGCTAGCGGGAGGAACATACACTCCTACGAGCAGTACTTC.

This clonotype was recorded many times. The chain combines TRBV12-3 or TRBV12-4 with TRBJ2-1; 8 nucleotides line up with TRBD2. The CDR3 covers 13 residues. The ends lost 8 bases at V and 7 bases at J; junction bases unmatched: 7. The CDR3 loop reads CASSRGGQNEQFF. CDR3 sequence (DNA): TGTGCCAGCTCCCGGGGGGGGCAGAATGAGCAGTTCTTC.

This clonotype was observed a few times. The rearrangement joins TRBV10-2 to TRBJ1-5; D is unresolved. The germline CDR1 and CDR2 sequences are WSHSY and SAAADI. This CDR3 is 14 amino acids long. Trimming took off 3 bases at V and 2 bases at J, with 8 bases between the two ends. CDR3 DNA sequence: TGCGCCAGCAGTGAAAACGTGGGCAATCAGCCCCAGCATTTT. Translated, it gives CASSENVGNQPQHF.

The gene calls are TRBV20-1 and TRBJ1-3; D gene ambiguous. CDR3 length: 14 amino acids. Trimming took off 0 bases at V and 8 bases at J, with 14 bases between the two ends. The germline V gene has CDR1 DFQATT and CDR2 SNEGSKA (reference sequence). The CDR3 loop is CSAREPSRLDTIYF. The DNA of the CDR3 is TGCAGTGCTAGAGAACCGTCGAGGCTGGACACCATATATTTT.

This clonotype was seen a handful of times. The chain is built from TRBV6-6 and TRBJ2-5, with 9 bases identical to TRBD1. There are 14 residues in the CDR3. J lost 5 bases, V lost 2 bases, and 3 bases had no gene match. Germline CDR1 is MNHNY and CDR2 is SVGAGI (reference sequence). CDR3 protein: CASSYGTGSETQYF. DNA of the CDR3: TGTGCCAGCAGTTACGGGACAGGGTCTGAGACCCAGTACTTC.

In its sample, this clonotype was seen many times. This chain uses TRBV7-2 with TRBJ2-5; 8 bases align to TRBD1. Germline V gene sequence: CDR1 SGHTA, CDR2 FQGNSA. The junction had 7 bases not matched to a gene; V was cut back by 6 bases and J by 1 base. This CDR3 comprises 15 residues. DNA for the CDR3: TGTGCCAGCAGAAGGACAGGGAGGTCCCAAGAGACCCAGTACTTC. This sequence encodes CASRRTGRSQETQYF.

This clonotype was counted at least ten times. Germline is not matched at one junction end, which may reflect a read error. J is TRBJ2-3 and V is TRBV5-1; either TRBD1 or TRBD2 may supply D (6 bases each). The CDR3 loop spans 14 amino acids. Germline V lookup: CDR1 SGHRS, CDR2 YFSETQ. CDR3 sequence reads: CASSLGGFTDTQYF. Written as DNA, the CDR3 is TGTGCCAGCAGCTTGGGGGGCTTCACAGATACGCAGTATTTT.

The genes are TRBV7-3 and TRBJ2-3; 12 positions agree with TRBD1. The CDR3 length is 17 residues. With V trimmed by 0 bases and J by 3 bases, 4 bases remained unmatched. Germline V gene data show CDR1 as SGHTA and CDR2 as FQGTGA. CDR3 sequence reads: CASSLTGTGGGTDTQYF. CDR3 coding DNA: TGTGCCAGCAGCTTAACGGGGACAGGGGGCGGAACAGATACGCAGTATTTT. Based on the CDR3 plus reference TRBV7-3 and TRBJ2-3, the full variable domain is GAGVSQTPSNKVTEKGKYVELRCDPISGHTALYWYRQSLGQGPEFLIYFQGTGAADDSGLPNDRFFAVRPEGSVSTLKIQRTERGDSAVYLCASSLTGTGGGTDTQYFGPGTRLTVL.

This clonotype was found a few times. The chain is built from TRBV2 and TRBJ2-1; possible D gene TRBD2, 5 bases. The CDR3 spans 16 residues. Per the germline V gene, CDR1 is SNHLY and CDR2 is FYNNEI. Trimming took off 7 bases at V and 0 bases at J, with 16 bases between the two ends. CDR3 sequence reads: CASTERGTSSYNEQFF. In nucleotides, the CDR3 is TGTGCCAGCACCGAACGGGGTACTAGCTCCTACAATGAGCAGTTCTTC.

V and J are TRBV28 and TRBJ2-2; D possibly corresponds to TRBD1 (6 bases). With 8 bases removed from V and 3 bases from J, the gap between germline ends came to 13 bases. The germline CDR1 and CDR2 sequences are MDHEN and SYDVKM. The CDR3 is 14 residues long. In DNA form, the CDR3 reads TGTGCCAGCTCAGGGACAATCTACACCGGGGAGCTGTTTTTT. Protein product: CASSGTIYTGELFF.

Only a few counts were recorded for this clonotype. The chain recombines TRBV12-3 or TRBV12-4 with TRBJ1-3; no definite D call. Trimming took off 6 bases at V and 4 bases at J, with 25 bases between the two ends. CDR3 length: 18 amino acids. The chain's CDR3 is CASSPPLGTQMGGNTIYF. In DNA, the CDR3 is TGTGCCAGCAGCCCCCCCCTGGGCACTCAAATGGGGGGAAACACCATATATTTT.

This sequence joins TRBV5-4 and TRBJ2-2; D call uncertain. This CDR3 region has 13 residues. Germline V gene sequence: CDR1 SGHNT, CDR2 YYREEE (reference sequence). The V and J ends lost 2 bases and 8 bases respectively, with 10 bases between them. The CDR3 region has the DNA TGTGCCAGCAGCTTAAGTATATTAGGGGAGCTGTTTTTT. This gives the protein CASSLSILGELFF.

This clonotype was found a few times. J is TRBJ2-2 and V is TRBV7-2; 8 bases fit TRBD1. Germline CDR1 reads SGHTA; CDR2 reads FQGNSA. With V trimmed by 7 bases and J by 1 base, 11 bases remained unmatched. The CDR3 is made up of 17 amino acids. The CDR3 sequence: CASTNRRGTGNTGELFF. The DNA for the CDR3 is TGTGCCAGCACGAACCGAAGGGGGACAGGGAACACCGGGGAGCTGTTTTTT.

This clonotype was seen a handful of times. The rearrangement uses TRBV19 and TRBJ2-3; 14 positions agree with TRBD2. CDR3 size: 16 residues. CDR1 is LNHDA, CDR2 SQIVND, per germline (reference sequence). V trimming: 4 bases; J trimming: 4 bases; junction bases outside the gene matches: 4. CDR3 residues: CASSRATSGGADTQYF. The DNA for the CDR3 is TGTGCCAGTAGTAGAGCGACTAGCGGGGGGGCAGATACGCAGTATTTT. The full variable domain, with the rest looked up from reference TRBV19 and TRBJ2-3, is DGGITQSPKYLFRKEGQNVTLSCEQNLNHDAMYWYRQDPGQGLRLIYYSQIVNDFQKGDIAEGYSVSREKKESFPLTVTSAQKNPTAFYLCASSRATSGGADTQYFGPGTRLTVL.

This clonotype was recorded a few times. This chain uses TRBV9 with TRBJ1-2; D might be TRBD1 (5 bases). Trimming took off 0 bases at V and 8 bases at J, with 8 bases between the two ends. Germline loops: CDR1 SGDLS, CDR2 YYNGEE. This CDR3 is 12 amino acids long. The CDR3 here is CASSVEGKGYTF. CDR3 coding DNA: TGTGCCAGCAGCGTAGAGGGGAAGGGCTACACCTTC. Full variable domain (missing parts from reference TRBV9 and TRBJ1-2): DSGVTQTPKHLITATGQRVTLRCSPRSGDLSVYWYQQSLDQGLQFLIQYYNGEERAKGNILERFSAQQFPDLHSELNLSSLELGDSALYFCASSVEGKGYTFGSGTRLTVV.

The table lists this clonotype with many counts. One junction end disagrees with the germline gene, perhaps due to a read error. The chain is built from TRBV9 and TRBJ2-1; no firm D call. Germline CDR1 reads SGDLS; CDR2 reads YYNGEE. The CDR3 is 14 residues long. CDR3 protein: CASRVVSSYNEQFF. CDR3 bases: TGTGCCAGCAGAGTAGTTAGCAGCTACAATGAGCAGTTCTTC.